The clone carrying this T cell receptor (beta chain) was observed a handful of times. Its antigen is not identified. This specimen comes from a study of human T cells and chemical hapten exposure. Study overall: During the approximately 23-week study period, patients had diphenylcyclopropenone applied to the scalp every week.

Trimming stripped 2 bases from V and 11 bases from J, with 22 bases between. The germline CDR1 and CDR2 sequences are MDHEN and SYDVKM. The CDR3 contains 16 residues. Whole-study findings and limits: Once DPC sensitization occurred, TCRs above 1 in 1000 frequency showed no change.

Using its own MiXCR run on the RACE reads, TCRdb lists one record per CDR3 protein. The data show fewer than 200,000 distinct CDR3 sequences, with around 22% seen just once and 6.7% held by the top ten. The time point: patch test 1, 2 weeks after DPC sensitization. The treatment: therapeutic diphenylcyclopropenone sensitization with weekly scalp DPC. Each donor was an alopecia patient between 18 and 70 years of age who qualified for DPC. The sequencing used whole blood, collected in connection with sensitization to the hapten diphenylcyclopropenone (DPC). The receptor comes from a woman between 50 and 59 years old with alopecia areata. Some clones in this sample may be carry-over from other donors' samples. The chain is built from TRBV28 and TRBJ1-5; D is uncertain. CDR3 loop: CASSLSLRQTDPAQHF. In DNA, the CDR3 is TGTGCCAGCAGTTTAAGCTTGCGACAAACCGATCCGGCCCAGCATTTT.